The rows below give T cell receptor beta chains drawn from one sample of a study of blood T cells in healthy people across ages. Via MiXCR, TCRdb re-called the 5' RACE reads, giving one row per CDR3 protein. This table has roughly 550,000 distinct CDR3 sequences, under 30% appearing once. In addition, the sample was reused for a study of T cells of mothers and their children.

Sequenced material: blood. These receptors were obtained from a boy aged 5-17 years in good health. Each CDR3 is given with its conserved first and last residue. The D gene is left open where the match is weak. Size tells how often a clone was seen (once, few, many) or the class of an expanded clone, and some rows leave it out.

clone size: few
V gene: TRBV7-9
CDR3 length: 16
J gene: TRBJ1-2
D gene: TRBD1
CDR3 DNA: TGTGCCAGCAGCACTATAACAGGGGGCGCGTCGGATGGCTACACCTTC
CDR3 protein: CASSTITGGASDGYTF

clone size: NA
V gene: TRBV3-1
CDR3 length: 16
J gene: TRBJ1-4
D gene: TRBD1
CDR3 DNA: TGTGCCAGCAGCCCGCGTGGACAGGGTTATTATGAAAAACTGTTTTTT
CDR3 protein: CASSPRGQGYYEKLFF

clone size: NA
V gene: TRBV7-9
CDR3 length: 17
J gene: TRBJ1-2
D gene: TRBD1
CDR3 DNA: TGTGCCAGCAGCCGAAGGACAGGGTTAAGATCGGGCTATGGCTACACCTTC
CDR3 protein: CASSRRTGLRSGYGYTF

clone size: NA
V gene: TRBV10-3
CDR3 length: 14
J gene: TRBJ1-4
D gene: NA
CDR3 DNA: TGTGCCATCAGTGTGGGGGGAGGAAATGAAAAACTGTTTTTT
CDR3 protein: CAISVGGGNEKLFF

clone size: NA
V gene: TRBV6-4
CDR3 length: 16
J gene: TRBJ1-5
D gene: NA
CDR3 DNA: TGTGCCAGCGGTGACTCGAAAGGGCGTAGCAATCAGCCCCAGCATTTT
CDR3 protein: CASGDSKGRSNQPQHF

clone size: NA
V gene: TRBV6-1
CDR3 length: 14
J gene: TRBJ2-7
D gene: NA
CDR3 DNA: TGTGCCAGCAAATACGGGGAAGTGTCCTACGAGCAGTACTTC
CDR3 protein: CASKYGEVSYEQYF

clone size: few
V gene: TRBV6-1
CDR3 length: 13
J gene: TRBJ1-5
D gene: NA
CDR3 DNA: TGTGCCAGCAGTGGAAGGAGCAATCAGCCCCAGCATTTT
CDR3 protein: CASSGRSNQPQHF

clone size: few
V gene: TRBV4-3
CDR3 length: 13
J gene: TRBJ2-5
D gene: NA
CDR3 DNA: TGCGCCAGCAGCCATTTCGCAGGGGAGACCCAGTACTTC
CDR3 protein: CASSHFAGETQYF

clone size: NA
V gene: TRBV15
CDR3 length: 17
J gene: TRBJ2-2
D gene: NA
CDR3 DNA: TGTGCCACCAGCAGAGAATATGGCGGGGGCGACACCGGGGAGCTGTTTTTT
CDR3 protein: CATSREYGGGDTGELFF

clone size: NA
V gene: TRBV20-1
CDR3 length: 17
J gene: TRBJ2-7
D gene: TRBD2
CDR3 DNA: TGCAGTGCTCGGAGACTAGCGGGAGGGCGGGGACCCTACGAGCAGTACTTC
CDR3 protein: CSARRLAGGRGPYEQYF

clone size: few
V gene: TRBV18
CDR3 length: 13
J gene: TRBJ2-7
D gene: NA
CDR3 DNA: TGTGCCAGCTCACCACAGGACGTCTACGAGCAGTACTTC
CDR3 protein: CASSPQDVYEQYF

clone size: few
V gene: TRBV6-6
CDR3 length: 12
J gene: TRBJ2-3
D gene: NA
CDR3 DNA: TGTGCCAGCAGTTTCTCCCTAGATACGCAGTATTTT
CDR3 protein: CASSFSLDTQYF

clone size: few
V gene: TRBV6-1
CDR3 length: 14
J gene: TRBJ2-2
D gene: NA
CDR3 DNA: TGTGCCAGCAGTGAAGGGACGGGCACCGGGGAGCTGTTTTTT
CDR3 protein: CASSEGTGTGELFF

clone size: NA
V gene: TRBV19
CDR3 length: 12
J gene: TRBJ2-1
D gene: NA
CDR3 DNA: TGTGCCAGTAGGATGGGGGGGGCTGAGCAGTTCTTC
CDR3 protein: CASRMGGAEQFF

clone size: few
V gene: TRBV4-1
CDR3 length: 15
J gene: TRBJ1-2
D gene: TRBD1
CDR3 DNA: TGCGCCAGCATACCAAGCACAGGGGGAGCCTATGGCTACACCTTC
CDR3 protein: CASIPSTGGAYGYTF

clone size: NA
V gene: TRBV5-1
CDR3 length: 14
J gene: TRBJ1-2
D gene: NA
CDR3 DNA: TGCGCCAGCAGCTTGCAAGCGGGGCGGTATGGCTACACCTTC
CDR3 protein: CASSLQAGRYGYTF

clone size: once
V gene: TRBV15
CDR3 length: 15
J gene: TRBJ2-3
D gene: NA
CDR3 DNA: TGTGCCACCAGCAGAGAGGACAGAGACACAGATACGCAGTATTTT
CDR3 protein: CATSREDRDTDTQYF

clone size: NA
V gene: TRBV28
CDR3 length: 15
J gene: TRBJ2-7
D gene: TRBD1
CDR3 DNA: TGTGCCACCATGACCGTTGGACAGGGTACCTACGAGCAGTACTTC
CDR3 protein: CATMTVGQGTYEQYF

clone size: few
V gene: TRBV4-3
CDR3 length: 16
J gene: TRBJ2-5
D gene: NA
CDR3 DNA: TGCGCCAGCAGCCAAGATCTCGCAGGGCCCTCCTACGAGCAGCACTTC
CDR3 protein: CASSQDLAGPSYEQHF

clone size: NA
V gene: TRBV11-2
CDR3 length: 15
J gene: TRBJ2-1
D gene: TRBD2
CDR3 DNA: TGTGCCAGCAGCTTTAGCGGGAGGGCTCGGAATGAGCAGTTCTTC
CDR3 protein: CASSFSGRARNEQFF

clone size: few
V gene: TRBV4-1
CDR3 length: 17
J gene: TRBJ2-1
D gene: NA
CDR3 DNA: TGCGCCAGCAGCCAAGTTCACGTTAGCGATATGTACAATGAGCAGTTCTTC
CDR3 protein: CASSQVHVSDMYNEQFF

clone size: NA
V gene: TRBV7-2
CDR3 length: 15
J gene: TRBJ2-5
D gene: NA
CDR3 DNA: TGTGCCAGCAGCTTAGCCAGGAGCCGCCAAGAGACCCAGTACTTC
CDR3 protein: CASSLARSRQETQYF

clone size: NA
V gene: TRBV30
CDR3 length: 14
J gene: TRBJ1-2
D gene: NA
CDR3 DNA: TGTGCCTGGAGCCGACTGGGGGGTGTAAATGGCTACACCTTC
CDR3 protein: CAWSRLGGVNGYTF

clone size: few
V gene: TRBV7-9
CDR3 length: 15
J gene: TRBJ2-1
D gene: NA
CDR3 DNA: TGTGCCAGCAGCTTACCGGGCCTTCAAATGCGGGAGCAGTTCTTC
CDR3 protein: CASSLPGLQMREQFF

clone size: few
V gene: TRBV11-2
CDR3 length: 14
J gene: TRBJ1-2
D gene: NA
CDR3 DNA: TGTGCCAGCAGCTTTTTATCGACAGGATCCCGCTACACCTTC
CDR3 protein: CASSFLSTGSRYTF

clone size: NA
V gene: TRBV4-1
CDR3 length: 15
J gene: TRBJ2-7
D gene: TRBD2
CDR3 DNA: TGCGCCAGCAGCCAAGCTAGCGGAGTCTCCTACGAGCAGTACTTC
CDR3 protein: CASSQASGVSYEQYF

clone size: NA
V gene: TRBV3-1
CDR3 length: 17
J gene: TRBJ2-3
D gene: TRBD2
CDR3 DNA: TGTGCCAGCAGCCCTGGGACTAGCGGGGGGTATATAGATACGCAGTATTTT
CDR3 protein: CASSPGTSGGYIDTQYF

clone size: NA
V gene: TRBV6-5
CDR3 length: 14
J gene: TRBJ1-4
D gene: NA
CDR3 DNA: TGTGCCAGCAGTTACTCCCGACAGGCCGAAAAACTGTTTTTT
CDR3 protein: CASSYSRQAEKLFF

clone size: NA
V gene: TRBV6-2/TRBV6-3
CDR3 length: 16
J gene: TRBJ1-1
D gene: NA
CDR3 DNA: TGTGCCAGCAGTTACCGGGCGGGAAGGAGGCACACTGAAGCTTTCTTT
CDR3 protein: CASSYRAGRRHTEAFF

clone size: few
V gene: TRBV4-3
CDR3 length: 15
J gene: TRBJ1-3
D gene: NA
CDR3 DNA: TGCGCCAGCAGCCAAGATCAGCAGGGTTGGAACACCATATATTTT
CDR3 protein: CASSQDQQGWNTIYF

clone size: NA
V gene: TRBV20-1
CDR3 length: 12
J gene: TRBJ1-4
D gene: NA
CDR3 DNA: TGCAGCGCACAGGTCCGTAATGAAAAACTGTTTTTT
CDR3 protein: CSAQVRNEKLFF

clone size: NA
V gene: TRBV20-1
CDR3 length: 16
J gene: TRBJ2-1
D gene: NA
CDR3 DNA: TGCAGTGCTCCCCATTCAGGGTCAAGGGGTGGGAATGAGCAGTTCTTC
CDR3 protein: CSAPHSGSRGGNEQFF

clone size: few
V gene: TRBV9
CDR3 length: 18
J gene: TRBJ2-3
D gene: TRBD2
CDR3 DNA: TGTGCCAGCAGCCTCGGGAAGCGGGAGTACCGCGGCACAGATACGCAGTATTTT
CDR3 protein: CASSLGKREYRGTDTQYF

clone size: NA
V gene: TRBV20-1
CDR3 length: 13
J gene: TRBJ2-3
D gene: TRBD2
CDR3 DNA: TGCAGTGCCAGGACTAGCGGGGGGGCGACGCAGTATTTT
CDR3 protein: CSARTSGGATQYF

clone size: NA
V gene: TRBV2
CDR3 length: 15
J gene: TRBJ1-3
D gene: NA
CDR3 DNA: TGTGCCAGCAGAGAGAGAGAGGTGTCCGGAAACACCGTATATTTT
CDR3 protein: CASREREVSGNTVYF

clone size: NA
V gene: TRBV7-3
CDR3 length: 14
J gene: TRBJ2-5
D gene: TRBD1
CDR3 DNA: TGTGCCAGCAGCAAGACAGGGGGGCATGAGACCCAGTACTTC
CDR3 protein: CASSKTGGHETQYF

clone size: NA
V gene: TRBV4-3
CDR3 length: 15
J gene: TRBJ2-1
D gene: TRBD2
CDR3 DNA: TGCGCCAGCAGCCGTGTGGGGGGGAACTACAATGAGCAGTTCTTC
CDR3 protein: CASSRVGGNYNEQFF

clone size: few
V gene: TRBV7-2
CDR3 length: 13
J gene: TRBJ2-7
D gene: NA
CDR3 DNA: TGTGCCAGCACCCCCACAGGGACCTACGAGCAGTACTTC
CDR3 protein: CASTPTGTYEQYF

clone size: NA
V gene: TRBV5-1
CDR3 length: 13
J gene: TRBJ1-1
D gene: TRBD1
CDR3 DNA: TGCGCCAGCAGTGGGACAGGGGACACTGAAGCTTTCTTT
CDR3 protein: CASSGTGDTEAFF

clone size: few
V gene: TRBV6-1
CDR3 length: 15
J gene: TRBJ2-3
D gene: NA
CDR3 DNA: TGTGCCAGCAGTCTGGAGGGGCCGGGAACAGATACGCAGTATTTT
CDR3 protein: CASSLEGPGTDTQYF

clone size: once
V gene: TRBV12-3/TRBV12-4
CDR3 length: 16
J gene: TRBJ1-2
D gene: NA
CDR3 DNA: TGTGCCAGCAGTTTAGCGGCGGGACATCCTCTCTATGGCTACACCTTC
CDR3 protein: CASSLAAGHPLYGYTF

clone size: NA
V gene: TRBV21-1
CDR3 length: 15
J gene: TRBJ1-3
D gene: NA
CDR3 DNA: TGTGCCAGCAGCAGAAGACAGGGACGAGGAAACACCATATATTTT
CDR3 protein: CASSRRQGRGNTIYF

clone size: NA
V gene: TRBV5-1
CDR3 length: 14
J gene: TRBJ1-2
D gene: NA
CDR3 DNA: TGCGCCAGCAGCGGGGGCGCGAGGAACTATGGCTACACCTTC
CDR3 protein: CASSGGARNYGYTF

clone size: NA
V gene: TRBV19
CDR3 length: 16
J gene: TRBJ2-3
D gene: TRBD1
CDR3 DNA: TGTGCCAGTAATGATTTTGGGGACCCACAGGGGGATACGCAGTATTTT
CDR3 protein: CASNDFGDPQGDTQYF

clone size: few
V gene: TRBV7-2
CDR3 length: 15
J gene: TRBJ1-1
D gene: NA
CDR3 DNA: TGTGCCAGCAGCTTGGCTTATTATATGAACACTGAAGCTTTCTTT
CDR3 protein: CASSLAYYMNTEAFF

clone size: NA
V gene: TRBV29-1
CDR3 length: 16
J gene: TRBJ2-7
D gene: TRBD2
CDR3 DNA: TGCAGCGTGGGCGATGGGACTAGCGGGGACTCCTACGAGCAGTACTTC
CDR3 protein: CSVGDGTSGDSYEQYF

clone size: few
V gene: TRBV4-2
CDR3 length: 17
J gene: TRBJ2-3
D gene: NA
CDR3 DNA: TGTGCCAGCAGCTTTTGGGATCTTCTAACGCACACAGATACGCAGTATTTT
CDR3 protein: CASSFWDLLTHTDTQYF

clone size: few
V gene: TRBV29-1
CDR3 length: 11
J gene: TRBJ1-1
D gene: NA
CDR3 DNA: TGCAGCGTGGGGGATGACACTGAAGCTTTCTTT
CDR3 protein: CSVGDDTEAFF

clone size: few
V gene: TRBV9
CDR3 length: 17
J gene: TRBJ1-1
D gene: TRBD1
CDR3 DNA: TGTGCCAGCAGCGCCACGGGACAGGGGGTGATGAACACTGAAGCTTTCTTT
CDR3 protein: CASSATGQGVMNTEAFF

clone size: few
V gene: TRBV6-5
CDR3 length: 15
J gene: TRBJ1-3
D gene: NA
CDR3 DNA: TGTGCCAGTCACGCCCGGGGGCACTCTGGAAACACCATATATTTT
CDR3 protein: CASHARGHSGNTIYF

clone size: NA
V gene: TRBV6-5
CDR3 length: 13
J gene: TRBJ2-1
D gene: NA
CDR3 DNA: TGTGCCAGCAAAAGAACAGGGTTGGATGAGCAGTTCTTC
CDR3 protein: CASKRTGLDEQFF

clone size: few
V gene: TRBV7-2
CDR3 length: 17
J gene: TRBJ2-1
D gene: TRBD1
CDR3 DNA: TGTGCCAGCAGCTTTCAGACAGGGGCCCCCCTCTACAATGAGCAGTTCTTC
CDR3 protein: CASSFQTGAPLYNEQFF

clone size: NA
V gene: TRBV4-3
CDR3 length: 18
J gene: TRBJ1-4
D gene: TRBD1
CDR3 DNA: TGCGCCAGCAGCCAAGTCGTCCCGGAGGGACAGTGGATCGGAAAACTGTTTTTT
CDR3 protein: CASSQVVPEGQWIGKLFF

clone size: few
V gene: TRBV6-2/TRBV6-3
CDR3 length: 15
J gene: TRBJ2-1
D gene: NA
CDR3 DNA: TGTGCCAGCAGTGGGGTTGGTGGGGCGGACAATGAGCAGTTCTTC
CDR3 protein: CASSGVGGADNEQFF